Each of the 27 T cell receptor beta chains below was sequenced from the same sample in a study of T cells in Graves' hyperthyroidism and ophthalmopathy. TCR beta CDR3 regions were amplified from RNA. Initially, a first-round RT-PCR of the TCR CDR3 employed the HTBI primer set. From the multiplex PCR reads, TCRdb called clonotypes with MiXCR, one entry per CDR3 protein. Among 350,000 or so distinct CDR3 sequences, over 15% were seen once, and the ten largest hold roughly 16%. The specimen sequenced was blood. These receptors came from a woman aged 35 to 49 with Graves' ophthalmopathy.

Ten or more counts support this clonotype. The J gene is TRBJ2-5, the V gene TRBV10-3, with a weak D call TRBD1 (5 bases). The CDR3 is made up of 15 amino acids. Germline CDR1 and CDR2: ENHRY and SYGVKD. Trimming pared 2 bases from V and 0 bases from J, leaving 10 bases between. CDR3 nucleotides: TGTGCCATCAGTGAGGGGGCAGGGAACCAAGAGACCCAGTACTTC. Encoded protein: CAISEGAGNQETQYF.

This clonotype was seen many times. This rearrangement joins TRBV10-1 to TRBJ2-5; TRBD2 matches 8 bases. This CDR3 region has 15 residues. Germline trimming cut 5 bases from V and 5 bases from J; bases unmatched to any gene: 10. Germline-derived CDR1 and CDR2 are WNHNN and SYGVQD (reference sequence). The CDR3 sequence is CASSLLAVPGETQYF. The CDR3 DNA sequence: TGCGCCAGCAGTTTACTAGCGGTTCCAGGGGAGACCCAGTACTTC.

This clonotype was seen many times. The chain is built from TRBV7-8 and TRBJ2-2, with 8 bases fitting TRBD2. The junction had 8 bases not matched to a gene; V was cut back by 5 bases and J by 0 bases. The germline CDR1 and CDR2 sequences are SGHVS and FQNEAQ. The CDR3 runs to 17 residues. The CDR3 region has the DNA TGTGCCAGCAGCATTACCCGGGGGGGCCCGAACACCGGGGAGCTGTTTTTT. Its protein product is CASSITRGGPNTGELFF.

The sample holds a few counts of this clonotype. The chain recombines TRBV4-1 with TRBJ2-5, with a possible D match to TRBD2 (6 bases). CDR1 and CDR2 (germline): MGHRA, YSYEKL. CDR3 length: 17 residues. Trimming shortened V by 0 bases and J by 1 base, and 15 bases separated the two germline ends. DNA of the CDR3: TGCGCCAGCAGCCAAGACCCCCCGGGGACTCTCCAAGAGACCCAGTACTTC. Residues: CASSQDPPGTLQETQYF.

This clonotype was detected many times. This sequence joins TRBV20-1 and TRBJ2-5; tentative D call: TRBD2 (5 bases). V shed 0 bases and J shed 9 bases, with 20 bases lying between them. CDR1 is DFQATT and CDR2 is SNEGSKA in the germline V gene (reference sequence). There are 15 residues in the CDR3. CDR3 region: CSARDARTGKMAQYF. The DNA of the CDR3 is TGCAGTGCTAGAGATGCCCGGACGGGGAAGATGGCCCAGTACTTC.

The chain combines TRBV12-3 or TRBV12-4 with TRBJ1-6, with 9 bases lining up with TRBD1. This CDR3 comprises 15 residues. V gave up 3 bases and J gave up 6 bases; unmatched junction bases: 3. In DNA, the CDR3 is TGTGCCAGCAGTTTCGGGGACAGGGCTAATTCACCCCTCCACTTT. This codes for CASSFGDRANSPLHF.

This CDR3 reads CASSSSGESGNTIYF. Here the CDR3 DNA reads TGCGCCAGCAGCTCTTCAGGAGAATCTGGAAACACCATATATTTT. The genes are TRBV5-1 and TRBJ1-3; D uncertain. This CDR3 region has 15 residues. Germline V gives CDR1 SGHRS, CDR2 YFSETQ. The ends were cut back, 3 bases at V and 1 base at J, with 11 bases in the middle.

This clonotype was recorded at least ten times. This chain joins TRBV12-3 or TRBV12-4 and TRBJ1-2, with D possibly TRBD1 on 5 matching bases. V lost 1 base to trimming and J lost 7 bases, with 19 bases between them. There are 16 residues in the CDR3. CDR3 loop: CASSLGLGRGEAGYTF. CDR3 DNA: TGTGCCAGCAGTTTAGGGCTGGGACGAGGGGAGGCTGGCTACACCTTC.

This clonotype was found many times. The CDR3 DNA reads as TGTGCCAGCAGAGACACAGGGGGCTACGAGCAGTACTTC. It specifies CASRDTGGYEQYF. The chain recombines TRBV6-1 with TRBJ2-7, with 8 bases matching TRBD1. Germline V CDR1 and CDR2: MNHNS, SASEGT. The CDR3 totals 13 residues. The ends lost 6 bases at V and 3 bases at J; junction bases unmatched: 4.

This CDR3 is CASSTPSTGVSYGYTF. Written as DNA, the CDR3 is TGTGCCAGTAGTACCCCGTCGACAGGGGTGAGCTATGGCTACACCTTC. V is TRBV19 and J is TRBJ1-2, with TRBD1 identical over 8 bases. This CDR3 region has 16 residues. The J segment lost 4 bases and the V segment lost 4 bases, leaving 11 bases of the junction unmatched. Germline V CDR1 and CDR2: LNHDA, SQIVND (reference sequence).

Ten or more counts support this clonotype. J is TRBJ2-1 and V is TRBV5-1; 8 bases are a match to TRBD2. CDR1 SGHRS and CDR2 YFSETQ come from the germline V gene. CDR3 size: 16 residues. Losses at the gene ends were 0 bases for V and 6 bases for J; bases not matched to a gene: 8. CDR3 amino acids: CASSLVSGSRANEQFF. The CDR3 region has the DNA TGCGCCAGCAGCTTGGTAAGCGGGAGTCGCGCCAATGAGCAGTTCTTC.

This clonotype was found many times. The chain carries TRBV7-9 and TRBJ2-7; 8 bases align to TRBD1. The CDR3 sequence is 13 residues long. V lost 3 bases to trimming and J lost 7 bases; unmatched junction nucleotides: 5. Germline V gene sequence: CDR1 SEHNR, CDR2 FQNEAQ (reference sequence). The CDR3 reads CASSFQGAGEQYF. CDR3 in DNA: TGTGCCAGCAGCTTCCAGGGGGCGGGGGAGCAGTACTTC. The full variable domain, rest sourced from reference TRBV7-9 and TRBJ2-7, is DTGVSQNPRHKITKRGQNVTFRCDPISEHNRLYWYRQTLGQGPEFLTYFQNEAQLEKSRLLSDRFSAERPKGSFSTLEIQRTEQGDSAMYLCASSFQGAGEQYFGPGTRLTVT.

This clonotype appeared many times. This chain connects TRBV28 to TRBJ1-1, with D tentatively TRBD1 (5 bases). V dropped 3 bases and J dropped 3 bases, with 8 bases sitting between them. Germline lookup yields CDR1 MDHEN and CDR2 SYDVKM. The CDR3 runs to 13 residues. CDR3 in amino acids: CASSFAGHTEAFF. CDR3 DNA: TGTGCCAGCAGTTTTGCAGGGCACACTGAAGCTTTCTTT.

This clonotype occurred many times. The genes are TRBV4-1 and TRBJ1-5; D is ambiguous. The V end lost 3 bases, the J end lost 0 bases, and 6 bases lay between the germline ends. CDR3 length: 14 amino acids. Germline lookup yields CDR1 MGHRA and CDR2 YSYEKL. CDR3 coding DNA: TGCGCCAGCAGCCACCCCTATAGCAATCAGCCCCAGCATTTT. This gives the protein CASSHPYSNQPQHF.

This clonotype was observed many times. V is TRBV11-2 and J is TRBJ2-5; tentatively, D is TRBD1 or TRBD2 (5 bases each). The CDR3 runs to 14 residues. CDR1 and CDR2 (germline): SGHAT, FQNNGV. Trimming removed 5 bases from V and 4 bases from J, with 14 bases in between. CDR3: CASSPRGMSETQYF. CDR3 in DNA: TGTGCCAGCAGCCCGAGGGGAATGTCAGAGACCCAGTACTTC.

The chain carries TRBV4-2 and TRBJ1-4; 9 positions match TRBD1. Germline V gene sequence: CDR1 LGHNA, CDR2 YNFKEQ. Trimming at V came to 5 bases and at J to 0 bases, leaving 7 bases not matched to a gene. This CDR3 spans 17 amino acids. This CDR3 is CASSSRDRAATNEKLFF. CDR3 DNA sequence: TGTGCCAGCAGCTCAAGGGACAGGGCTGCAACTAATGAAAAACTGTTTTTT.

Ten or more counts support this clonotype. It may be a read error: a sequence one base away is much more abundant. The chain couples TRBV6-2 or TRBV6-3 to TRBJ1-2; D perhaps matches TRBD1 (6 bases). Germline V gene lookup returns CDR1 MNHEY and CDR2 SVGEGT. The CDR3 covers 13 residues. Trimming removed 6 bases from V and 2 bases from J, with 10 bases in between. The CDR3 reads CASRIDRNYGYTF. The CDR3 DNA is TGTGCCAGCAGGATCGACAGGAACTATGGCTACACCTTC.

The chain employs TRBV13 and TRBJ1-4, with 9 nucleotides matching TRBD1. Germline assignment: CDR1 PRHDT and CDR2 FYEKMQ (reference sequence). The length of the CDR3 is 18 residues. V dropped 3 bases and J dropped 0; count of bases not matched to a gene: 8. The CDR3 is CASSFGQGIVATNEKLFF. The DNA for the CDR3 is TGTGCCAGCAGCTTTGGACAGGGGATAGTTGCAACTAATGAAAAACTGTTTTTT.

The V and J genes are TRBV5-5 and TRBJ2-2; the match to TRBD1 covers 10 bases. V gave up 3 bases and J gave up 6 bases; unmatched junction bases: 8. The CDR3 is 16 residues long. Germline assignment: CDR1 SGHKS and CDR2 YYEKEE (reference sequence). In DNA form, the CDR3 reads TGTGCCAGCAGCTCGCGATGGGACAGGGGAGCCGGGGAGCTGTTTTTT. It encodes CASSSRWDRGAGELFF. Looking up the rest from reference TRBV5-5 and TRBJ2-2 gives the full variable domain: DAGVTQSPTHLIKTRGQQVTLRCSPISGHKSVSWYQQVLGQGPQFIFQYYEKEERGRGNFPDRFSARQFPNYSSELNVNALLLGDSALYLCASSSRWDRGAGELFFGEGSRLTVL.

This clonotype was recorded at least ten times. The CDR3 DNA reads TGCGCCAGCAGCTTAGACCACTTGGAGGCCAAAAACATTCAGTACTTC. The encoded protein is CASSLDHLEAKNIQYF. V and J are TRBV5-1 and TRBJ2-4, with D unresolved. This CDR3 region has 16 residues. Trimming shortened V by 2 bases and J by 1 base, and 13 bases separated the two germline ends. Germline CDR1 and CDR2: SGHRS and YFSETQ.

This clonotype was recorded at least ten times. A much larger clone is a single base away; this may be a read error. The conserved closing phenylalanine or tryptophan is absent in this CDR3, likely reflecting a read error. The chain links TRBV6-1 to TRBJ1-6; 9 nucleotides align to TRBD1. V was pared by 4 bases and J by 8 bases, with 3 bases of the junction left unmatched. This CDR3 comprises 14 residues. Germline CDR1 is MNHNS and CDR2 is SASEGT. Written as DNA, the CDR3 is TGTGCCAGCAGTGTACGGGACAGGGATTCACCCCTCCACTCT. Translating gives CASSVRDRDSPLHS.

This clonotype was found many times. This chain links TRBV7-2 with TRBJ2-3, with TRBD1 as a possible D gene (6 bases). With 8 bases removed from V and 2 bases from J, the gap between germline ends came to 14 bases. The CDR3 length is 14 residues. Germline CDR1 is SGHTA and CDR2 is FQGNSA. CDR3 protein: CASGYTGSTDTQYF. CDR3 coding DNA: TGTGCCAGCGGATACACAGGGTCCACAGATACGCAGTATTTT.

The genes are TRBV6-1 and TRBJ2-2; D is unclear. This CDR3 comprises 14 residues. Germline V gene lookup returns CDR1 MNHNS and CDR2 SASEGT. Trimming took 2 bases from V and 1 from J, leaving 5 bases between them. In DNA, the CDR3 is TGTGCCAGCAGTGAAATCGGGAACACCGGGGAGCTGTTTTTT. It specifies CASSEIGNTGELFF.

Ten or more counts support this clonotype. The chain has TRBV6-1 and TRBJ1-2; unclear D gene. Germline V gene data show CDR1 as MNHNS and CDR2 as SASEGT. CDR3 length: 18 amino acids. The V gene lost 3 bases and the J gene lost 1 base, with 21 bases spanning the gap. CDR3 loop: CASSDDDPGPDHNYGYTF. The CDR3 DNA follows: TGTGCCAGCAGTGATGATGATCCCGGCCCGGACCATAACTATGGCTACACCTTC.

This clonotype came up many times. The chain carries TRBV12-5 and TRBJ2-2; no firm D call. The CDR3 consists of 12 residues. The V end was cut by 2 bases, the J end by 7 bases, with 5 bases between. The V gene's germline CDR1 is LGHNT and CDR2 FRNRAP. The CDR3 nucleotides are TGTGCTAGTGGTTTGCGAATCGGGGAGCTGTTTTTT. It is translated as CASGLRIGELFF. The full variable domain, in which reference TRBV12-5 and TRBJ2-2 provide the parts outside the CDR3, is DARVTQTPRHKVTEMGQEVTMRCQPILGHNTVFWYRQTMMQGLELLAYFRNRAPLDDSGMPKDRFSAEMPDATLATLKIQPSEPRDSAVYFCASGLRIGELFFGEGSRLTVL.

The sample holds many counts of this clonotype. This chain joins TRBV14 and TRBJ1-5, with 8 bases matching TRBD1. Germline V CDR1 and CDR2: SGHDN, FVKESK. This CDR3 has 18 residues. After removal of 9 bases from V and 0 bases from J, the junction contained 16 bases not matched to a gene. CDR3 sequence: CASILQGGIPYSNQPQHF. The CDR3 DNA follows: TGTGCCAGTATACTACAGGGGGGGATACCTTATAGCAATCAGCCCCAGCATTTT.

To note about this clonotype: A much larger clone differs by one base, so this may be a read error. The V call is TRBV19, the J call TRBJ2-2; 9 bases align to TRBD1. The J segment lost 5 bases and the V segment lost 5 bases, leaving 6 bases of the junction unmatched. This CDR3 has 15 amino acids. Germline values: CDR1 LNHDA, CDR2 SQIVND (reference sequence). The CDR3 coding sequence is TGTGCCAGTAGTCGACAGGGGGTGCGAACCGGGGAGCTGTTTTTT. Translation gives CASSRQGVRTGELFF. The complete variable domain, with remaining parts taken from reference TRBV19 and TRBJ2-2, reads DGGITQSPKYLFRKEGQNVTLSCEQNLNHDAMYWYRQDPGQGLRLIYYSQIVNDFQKGDIAEGYSVSREKKESFPLTVTSAQKNPTAFYLCASSRQGVRTGELFFGEGSRLTVL.